The 15 T cell receptor beta chains below were found in one sample sequenced in a study of T cell clonotyping in hematopoietic cell transplantation. Time point here: recipient sample about 28 days before transplant, after cytoreduction. Some clones are missing from TCRdb's copy, which holds only in-frame ones; the method was immunoSEQ multiplex PCR. The table records tens of thousands of clones, 90% to 97% of them present only once. The sequencing here drew on peripheral blood mononuclear cells, taken before stem cell transplant. The receptors originated from a woman aged 50 to 65 with acute myeloid leukemia. Some clones in this sample may be carry-over from other donors' samples.

V and J are TRBV5-1 and TRBJ2-5; D unresolved. V was shortened by 1 base and J by 1 base, with 8 bases between the two germline ends. CDR1 SGHRS and CDR2 YFSETQ come from the germline V gene. The CDR3 extends over 14 amino acids. The CDR3 reads CASSLMPSQETQYF. The CDR3 region has the DNA TGCGCCAGCAGCTTGATGCCTAGCCAAGAGACCCAGTACTTC.

The chain is built from TRBV18 and TRBJ2-2; a possible D gene is TRBD2 (6 bases). The V gene's germline CDR1 is KGHSH and CDR2 LQKENI. CDR3 length: 14 residues. The ends were cut back, 0 bases at V and 6 bases at J, with 8 bases in the middle. In DNA, the CDR3 is TGTGCCAGCTCACCACCGCGGGACGCCGGGGAGCTGTTTTTT. It translates to CASSPPRDAGELFF. The full variable domain, with the rest looked up from reference TRBV18 and TRBJ2-2, is NAGVMQNPRHLVRRRGQEARLRCSPMKGHSHVYWYRQLPEEGLKFMVYLQKENIIDESGMPKERFSAEFPKEGPSILRIQQVVRGDSAAYFCASSPPRDAGELFFGEGSRLTVL.

V and J are TRBV5-1 and TRBJ2-3, with 9 bases that match TRBD2. V lost 2 bases to trimming and J lost 4 bases; unmatched junction nucleotides: 8. Germline CDR1 is SGHRS and CDR2 is YFSETQ. This CDR3 has 16 amino acids. The CDR3 DNA reads as TGCGCCAGCAGCTTAGCAGGCGGGGGGGTGTCAGATACGCAGTATTTT. Its protein product is CASSLAGGGVSDTQYF.

This chain joins TRBV5-4 and TRBJ2-7; 7 nucleotides match TRBD1. The CDR3 is made up of 14 amino acids. Per germline, CDR1 SGHNT and CDR2 YYREEE (reference sequence). V lost 4 bases to trimming and J lost 2 bases; unmatched junction nucleotides: 6. The CDR3 loop reads CASSPPGQTYEQYF. In DNA, the CDR3 is TGTGCCAGCAGCCCACCGGGACAGACCTACGAGCAGTACTTC.

This clone has only one observation. The rearrangement joins TRBV20-1 to TRBJ1-1; perhaps TRBD1 as D (6 bases). Trimming left V 0 bases short and J 10 bases short, with 9 bases between. Germline V gene data show CDR1 as DFQATT and CDR2 as SNEGSKA (reference sequence). This CDR3 comprises 11 residues. CDR3 amino acids: CSAREPRGAFF. In nucleotides, the CDR3 is TGCAGTGCTAGAGAACCCAGGGGAGCTTTCTTT.

The rearrangement joins TRBV6-5 to TRBJ1-3; D ambiguous. Germline-derived CDR1 and CDR2 are MNHEY and SVGAGI. The CDR3 sequence is 14 residues long. V lost 0 bases and J 8 bases, leaving 11 bases between the germline ends. CDR3 sequence: CASSYSQSSDTIYF. The CDR3 nucleotides are TGTGCCAGCAGTTACTCCCAAAGTAGTGACACCATATATTTT.

The V and J genes are TRBV10-2 and TRBJ1-1, with TRBD1 matching over 10 bases. V dropped 3 bases and J dropped 4; count of bases not matched to a gene: 2. The CDR3 length is 14 residues. The germline gives CDR1 WSHSY, CDR2 SAAADI. Here the CDR3 DNA reads TGCGCCAGCAGTGATAGGACAGGGGGCACTGAAGCTTTCTTT. This codes for CASSDRTGGTEAFF.

The chain couples TRBV7-8 to TRBJ2-7, with D uncertain. Germline CDR1 reads SGHVS; CDR2 reads FQNEAQ. The CDR3 covers 13 residues. With 6 bases removed from V and 0 bases from J, the gap between germline ends came to 9 bases. CDR3 sequence reads: CASRRRASYEQYF. The CDR3 bases are TGTGCCAGCAGACGAAGGGCCTCCTACGAGCAGTACTTC.

This clone appeared once. The chain couples TRBV28 to TRBJ1-2; D unresolved. Trimming removed 8 bases at V and 5 bases at J, with 9 bases between. CDR3 length equals 11 residues. Germline V gives CDR1 MDHEN, CDR2 SYDVKM. CDR3: CASSQTYGYTF. The CDR3 bases are TGTGCCAGCTCGCAGACATATGGCTACACCTTC.

This chain connects TRBV6-5 to TRBJ2-7; D is unclear. The ends were cut back, 5 bases at V and 0 bases at J, with 8 bases in the middle. The CDR3 loop spans 13 amino acids. The germline V gene encodes CDR1 MNHEY and CDR2 SVGAGI. The CDR3 region has the DNA TGTGCCAGCAGTATACACGGCTCCTACGAGCAGTACTTC. Protein sequence: CASSIHGSYEQYF.

The V gene is TRBV28, the J gene TRBJ1-2; 9 bases align to TRBD1. The CDR3 loop spans 17 amino acids. V lost 2 bases and J lost 3; bases outside the gene matches: 10. From germline, CDR1 is MDHEN and CDR2 SYDVKM. DNA of the CDR3: TGTGCCAGCAGTTTAGCCCCCGGGACAGGGATTTACTATGGCTACACCTTC. Protein: CASSLAPGTGIYYGYTF.

The rearrangement links TRBV25-1 to TRBJ1-2; 10 bases match TRBD1. V shed 1 base, J shed 7 bases, and the junction held 3 bases outside the gene matches. This CDR3 has 14 amino acids. CDR1 is MGHDK, CDR2 SYGVNS, per germline. Here the CDR3 DNA reads TGTGCCAGCAGTGAATTCTGGGACAGGGGTGGCTACACCTTC. Translation: CASSEFWDRGGYTF.

The chain links TRBV27 to TRBJ1-1, with D hard to call. Trimming pared 3 bases from V and 5 bases from J, leaving 7 bases between. Germline V CDR1 and CDR2: MNHEY, SMNVEV (reference sequence). The CDR3 is 12 amino acids. The CDR3: CASSFRGTEAFF. The DNA of the CDR3 is TGTGCCAGCAGTTTCAGAGGAACTGAAGCTTTCTTT.

V and J are TRBV27 and TRBJ2-7; D gene ambiguous. Trimming cost V 5 bases and J 7 bases, with 15 bases left between them. CDR3 length: 13 residues. CDR1 and CDR2 (germline): MNHEY, SMNVEV (reference sequence). Written as DNA, the CDR3 is TGTGCCAGCAGTCCGATCGTCGGCTGGGAGCAGTACTTC. This gives the protein CASSPIVGWEQYF.

The J gene is TRBJ2-6, the V gene TRBV5-1, with D uncertain. Trimming shortened V by 6 bases and J by 1 base, and 8 bases separated the two germline ends. The CDR3 has 14 amino acids. Germline V gene lookup returns CDR1 SGHRS and CDR2 YFSETQ. CDR3 in amino acids: CASKELSGANVLTF. In DNA, the CDR3 is TGCGCCAGCAAGGAGCTTTCTGGGGCCAACGTCCTGACTTTC.